This entry lists 2 T cell receptor beta chains sequenced from one sample in a study of Graves' ophthalmopathy and Graves' hyperthyroidism. The authors amplified TCR beta CDR3 regions from RNA transcripts. The first-round RT-PCR employed HTBI primers together with the Qiagen OneStep RT-PCR kit. A multiplex PCR was then performed as the second round. TCRdb re-derived calls from the multiplex PCR reads in MiXCR, one entry per CDR3 protein. The table has a few hundred thousand distinct CDR3 sequences, 15% seen once. Sequenced material: peripheral blood. The receptors were sampled from a young woman with stable Graves' hyperthyroidism.

This chain joins TRBV6-5 and TRBJ2-7; unclear D gene. Deletions cut 5 bases from V and 3 bases from J, with 14 bases between. The CDR3 runs to 14 residues. Germline values: CDR1 MNHEY, CDR2 SVGAGI. DNA for the CDR3: TGTGCCAGCAGTCACACTACCCTTGGCTACGAGCAGTACTTC. It translates to CASSHTTLGYEQYF.

The V and J genes are TRBV4-1 and TRBJ2-7, with D unclear. Germline CDR1 and CDR2: MGHRA and YSYEKL. The CDR3 sequence is 11 residues long. Trimming stripped 3 bases from V and 5 bases from J, with 5 bases between. The CDR3: CASSHSDEQYF. The CDR3 nucleotides are TGCGCCAGCAGCCACTCAGACGAGCAGTACTTC.